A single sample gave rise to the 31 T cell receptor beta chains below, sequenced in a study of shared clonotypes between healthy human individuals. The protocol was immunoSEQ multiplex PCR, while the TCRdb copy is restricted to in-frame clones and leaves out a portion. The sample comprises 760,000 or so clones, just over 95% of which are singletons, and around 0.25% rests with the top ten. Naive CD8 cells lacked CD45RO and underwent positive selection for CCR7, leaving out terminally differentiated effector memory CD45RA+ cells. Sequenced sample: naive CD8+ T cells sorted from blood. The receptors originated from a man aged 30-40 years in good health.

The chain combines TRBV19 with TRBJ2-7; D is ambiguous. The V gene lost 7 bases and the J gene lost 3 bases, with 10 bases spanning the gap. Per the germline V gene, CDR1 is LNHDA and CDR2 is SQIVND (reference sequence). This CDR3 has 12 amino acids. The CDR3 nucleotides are TGTGCCAGTACGTCTGACAACTACGAGCAGTACTTC. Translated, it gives CASTSDNYEQYF.

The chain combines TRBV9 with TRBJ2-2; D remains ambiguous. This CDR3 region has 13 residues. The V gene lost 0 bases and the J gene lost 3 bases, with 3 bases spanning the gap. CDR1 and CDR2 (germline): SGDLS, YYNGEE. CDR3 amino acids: CASSVADTGELFF. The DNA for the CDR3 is TGTGCCAGCAGCGTAGCAGACACCGGGGAGCTGTTTTTT.

CDR3 in DNA: TGTGCCAGCAGCGTAGGGGGAAACATTCAGTACTTC. Amino acids: CASSVGGNIQYF. The J gene is TRBJ2-4, the V gene TRBV9; D gene unclear. The CDR3 sequence is 12 residues long. Germline values: CDR1 SGDLS, CDR2 YYNGEE. Trimming removed 0 bases from V and 6 bases from J, with 4 bases in between. The entire variable domain, with the rest obtained from reference TRBV9 and TRBJ2-4, is as follows: DSGVTQTPKHLITATGQRVTLRCSPRSGDLSVYWYQQSLDQGLQFLIQYYNGEERAKGNILERFSAQQFPDLHSELNLSSLELGDSALYFCASSVGGNIQYFGAGTRLSVL.

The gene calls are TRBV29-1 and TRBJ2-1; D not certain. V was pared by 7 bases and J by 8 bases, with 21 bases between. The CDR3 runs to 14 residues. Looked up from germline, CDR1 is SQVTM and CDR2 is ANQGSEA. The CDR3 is CSAQHPTNFYEQFF. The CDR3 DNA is TGCAGCGCTCAACACCCGACCAACTTCTATGAGCAGTTCTTC.

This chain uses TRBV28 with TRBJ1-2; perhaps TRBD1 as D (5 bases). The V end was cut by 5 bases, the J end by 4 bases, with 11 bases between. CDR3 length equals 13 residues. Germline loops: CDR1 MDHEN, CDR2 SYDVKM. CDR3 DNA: TGTGCCAGCAGTGCACGTGGGGGCTATGGCTACACCTTC. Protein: CASSARGGYGYTF.

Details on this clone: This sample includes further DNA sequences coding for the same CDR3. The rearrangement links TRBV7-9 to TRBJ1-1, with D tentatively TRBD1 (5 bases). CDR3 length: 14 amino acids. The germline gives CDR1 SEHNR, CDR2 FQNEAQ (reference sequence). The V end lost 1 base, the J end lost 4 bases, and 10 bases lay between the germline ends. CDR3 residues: CASSLVLGGTEAFF. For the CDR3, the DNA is TGTGCCAGCAGCTTAGTGCTGGGGGGCACTGAAGCTTTCTTT.

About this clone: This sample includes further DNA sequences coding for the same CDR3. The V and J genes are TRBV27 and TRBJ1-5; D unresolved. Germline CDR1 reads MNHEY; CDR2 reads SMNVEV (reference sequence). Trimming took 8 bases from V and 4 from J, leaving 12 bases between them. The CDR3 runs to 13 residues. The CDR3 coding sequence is TGTGCCAGCGGCCTGGCCGGGAATCAGCCCCAGCATTTT. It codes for CASGLAGNQPQHF.

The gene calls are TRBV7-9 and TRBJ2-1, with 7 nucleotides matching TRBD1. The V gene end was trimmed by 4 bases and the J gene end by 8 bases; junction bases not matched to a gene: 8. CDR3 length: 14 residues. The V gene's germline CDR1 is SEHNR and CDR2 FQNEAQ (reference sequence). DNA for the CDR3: TGTGCCAGCAGCTCTTGGGACAGCCCCTATGAGCAGTTCTTC. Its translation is CASSSWDSPYEQFF. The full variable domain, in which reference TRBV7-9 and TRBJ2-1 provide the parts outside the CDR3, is DTGVSQNPRHKITKRGQNVTFRCDPISEHNRLYWYRQTLGQGPEFLTYFQNEAQLEKSRLLSDRFSAERPKGSFSTLEIQRTEQGDSAMYLCASSSWDSPYEQFFGPGTRLTVL.

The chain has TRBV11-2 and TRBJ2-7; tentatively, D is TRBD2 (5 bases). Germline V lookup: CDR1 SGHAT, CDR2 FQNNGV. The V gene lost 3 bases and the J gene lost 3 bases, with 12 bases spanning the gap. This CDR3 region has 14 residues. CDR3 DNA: TGTGCCAGCAGCTTTGAGGGTGTCCTCTACGAGCAGTACTTC. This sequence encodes CASSFEGVLYEQYF.

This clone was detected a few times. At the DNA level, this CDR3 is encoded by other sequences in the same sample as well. The CDR3 region is CASSTSGREQFF. Here the CDR3 DNA reads TGTGCCAGCAGTACCTCAGGCCGTGAGCAGTTCTTC. V is TRBV11-3 and J is TRBJ2-1, with unresolved D. Germline V lookup: CDR1 SGHNT, CDR2 YENEEA. The V and J ends lost 6 bases and 9 bases respectively, with 12 bases between them. The CDR3 totals 12 residues. Full variable domain (rest looked up from reference TRBV11-3 and TRBJ2-1): EAGVVQSPRYKIIEKKQPVAFWCNPISGHNTLYWYLQNLGQGPELLIRYENEEAVDDSQLPKDRFSAERLKGVDSTLKIQPAELGDSAVYLCASSTSGREQFFGPGTRLTVL.

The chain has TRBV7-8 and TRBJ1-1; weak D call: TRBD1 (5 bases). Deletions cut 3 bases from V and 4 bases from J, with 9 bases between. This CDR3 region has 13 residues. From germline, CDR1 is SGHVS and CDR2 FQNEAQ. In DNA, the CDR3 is TGTGCCAGCAGCTTGGGGGGGGGCACTGAAGCTTTCTTT. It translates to CASSLGGGTEAFF. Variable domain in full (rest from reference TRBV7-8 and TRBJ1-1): GAGVSQSPRYKVAKRGQDVALRCDPISGHVSLFWYQQALGQGPEFLTYFQNEAQLDKSGLPSDRFFAERPEGSVSTLKIQRTQQEDSAVYLCASSLGGGTEAFFGQGTRLTVV.

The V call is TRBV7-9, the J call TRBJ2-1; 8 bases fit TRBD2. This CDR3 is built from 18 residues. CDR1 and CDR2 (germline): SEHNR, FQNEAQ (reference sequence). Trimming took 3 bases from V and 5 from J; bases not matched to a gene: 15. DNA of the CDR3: TGTGCCAGCAGCTTTCCCGTAGGCGGGAGGACGGGCGACAATGAGCAGTTCTTC. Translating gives CASSFPVGGRTGDNEQFF.

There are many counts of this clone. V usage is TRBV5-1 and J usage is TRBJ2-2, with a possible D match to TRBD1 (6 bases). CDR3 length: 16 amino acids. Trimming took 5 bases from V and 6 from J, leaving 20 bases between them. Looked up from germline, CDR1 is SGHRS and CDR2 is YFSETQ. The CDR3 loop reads CASRGQDSRGSGELFF. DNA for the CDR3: TGCGCCAGCAGGGGGCAGGACAGTCGGGGATCCGGGGAGCTGTTTTTT.

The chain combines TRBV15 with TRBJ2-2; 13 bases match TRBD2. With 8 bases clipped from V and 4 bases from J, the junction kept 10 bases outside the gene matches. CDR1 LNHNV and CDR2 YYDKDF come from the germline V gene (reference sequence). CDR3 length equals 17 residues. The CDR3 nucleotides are TGTGCCACCGAGGAAGGCGGACTAGCGGGAGCCACCGGGGAGCTGTTTTTT. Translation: CATEEGGLAGATGELFF.

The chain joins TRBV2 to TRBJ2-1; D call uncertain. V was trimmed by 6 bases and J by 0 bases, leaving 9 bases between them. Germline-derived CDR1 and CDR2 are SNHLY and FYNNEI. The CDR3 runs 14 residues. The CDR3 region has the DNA TGTGCCAGCAGCGACATGAGCTCCTACAATGAGCAGTTCTTC. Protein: CASSDMSSYNEQFF. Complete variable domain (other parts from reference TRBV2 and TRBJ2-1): EPEVTQTPSHQVTQMGQEVILRCVPISNHLYFYWYRQILGQKVEFLVSFYNNEISEKSEIFDDQFSVERPDGSNFTLKIRSTKLEDSAMYFCASSDMSSYNEQFFGPGTRLTVL.

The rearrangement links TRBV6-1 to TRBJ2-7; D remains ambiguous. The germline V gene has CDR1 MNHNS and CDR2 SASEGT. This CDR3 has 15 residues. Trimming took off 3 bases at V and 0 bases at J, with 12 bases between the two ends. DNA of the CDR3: TGTGCCAGCAGTGATTACAGCCAGAGCTCCTACGAGCAGTACTTC. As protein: CASSDYSQSSYEQYF.

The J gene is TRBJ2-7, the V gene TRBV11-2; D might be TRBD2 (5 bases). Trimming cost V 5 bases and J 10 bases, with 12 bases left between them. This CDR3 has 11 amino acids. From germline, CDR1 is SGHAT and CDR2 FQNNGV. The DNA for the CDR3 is TGTGCCAGCAGCCTCGGACTCGACCAGTACTTC. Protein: CASSLGLDQYF.

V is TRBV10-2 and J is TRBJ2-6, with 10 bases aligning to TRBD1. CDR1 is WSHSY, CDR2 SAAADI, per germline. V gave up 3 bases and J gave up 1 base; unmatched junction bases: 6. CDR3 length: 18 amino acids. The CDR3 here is CASSEADRGKSGANVLTF. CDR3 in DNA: TGCGCCAGCAGTGAAGCGGACAGGGGGAAATCTGGGGCCAACGTCCTGACTTTC.

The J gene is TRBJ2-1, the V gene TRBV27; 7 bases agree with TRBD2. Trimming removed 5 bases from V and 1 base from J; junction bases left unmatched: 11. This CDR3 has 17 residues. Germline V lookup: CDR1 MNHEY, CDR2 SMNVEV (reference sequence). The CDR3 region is CASSPTLGGRSYNEQFF. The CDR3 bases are TGTGCCAGCAGTCCGACGTTAGGCGGGAGATCCTACAATGAGCAGTTCTTC.

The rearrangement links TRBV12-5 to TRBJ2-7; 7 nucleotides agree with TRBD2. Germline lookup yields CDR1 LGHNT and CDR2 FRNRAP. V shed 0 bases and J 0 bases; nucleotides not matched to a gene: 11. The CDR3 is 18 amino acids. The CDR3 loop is CASGLVAPRRGSSYEQYF. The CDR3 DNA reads TGTGCTAGTGGTTTGGTAGCCCCCCGTCGCGGGAGCTCCTACGAGCAGTACTTC.

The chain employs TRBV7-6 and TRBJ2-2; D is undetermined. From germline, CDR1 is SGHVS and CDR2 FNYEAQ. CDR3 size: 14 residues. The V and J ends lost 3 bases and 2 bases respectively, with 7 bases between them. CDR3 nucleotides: TGTGCCAGCAGCTTTTTTGCCAACACCGGGGAGCTGTTTTTT. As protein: CASSFFANTGELFF.

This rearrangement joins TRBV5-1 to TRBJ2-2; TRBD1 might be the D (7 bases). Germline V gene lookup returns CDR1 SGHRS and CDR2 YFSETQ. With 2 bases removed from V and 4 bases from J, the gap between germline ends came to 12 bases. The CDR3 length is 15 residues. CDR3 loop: CASSFRGAATGELFF. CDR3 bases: TGCGCCAGCAGCTTCAGGGGGGCTGCCACCGGGGAGCTGTTTTTT.

In nucleotides, the CDR3 is TGCGCCAGCAGCCAAGAATGGACTAGCGCCGGGGAGCTGTTTTTT. This translates into CASSQEWTSAGELFF. The chain uses TRBV4-3 and TRBJ2-2; TRBD2 matches 9 bases. CDR1 is LGHNA, CDR2 YSLEER, per germline. The CDR3 totals 15 residues. With 0 bases clipped from V and 6 bases from J, the junction kept 2 bases outside the gene matches.

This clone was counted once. As DNA, the CDR3 is TGTGCCAGCAGCTCGTCGACAGGGCGAGAGCTGTTTTTT. Encoded protein: CASSSSTGRELFF. The J gene is TRBJ2-2, the V gene TRBV7-9, with 7 nucleotides matching TRBD1. The V and J ends lost 4 bases and 11 bases, in that order; junction bases with no gene match: 7. The CDR3 loop spans 13 amino acids. Germline V gene sequence: CDR1 SEHNR, CDR2 FQNEAQ (reference sequence).

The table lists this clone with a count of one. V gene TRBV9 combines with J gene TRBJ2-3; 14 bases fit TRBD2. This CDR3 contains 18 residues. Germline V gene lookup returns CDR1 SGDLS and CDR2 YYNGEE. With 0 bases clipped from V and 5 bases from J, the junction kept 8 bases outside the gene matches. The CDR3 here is CASSVGLAGGTGVDTQYF. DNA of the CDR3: TGTGCCAGCAGCGTAGGACTAGCGGGAGGGACGGGAGTAGATACGCAGTATTTT.

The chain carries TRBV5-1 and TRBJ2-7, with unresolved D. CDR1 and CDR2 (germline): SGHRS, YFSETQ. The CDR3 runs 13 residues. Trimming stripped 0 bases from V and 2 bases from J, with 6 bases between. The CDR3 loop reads CASSLELTYEQYF. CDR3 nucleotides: TGCGCCAGCAGCTTGGAACTAACCTACGAGCAGTACTTC.

The CDR3 protein is CASSLPTYEQYF. The DNA for the CDR3 is TGTGCCAGCAGTTTACCTACCTACGAGCAGTACTTC. The chain is built from TRBV28 and TRBJ2-7; D call uncertain. Germline loops: CDR1 MDHEN, CDR2 SYDVKM. V was trimmed by 2 bases and J by 2 bases, leaving 4 bases between them. This CDR3 is 12 amino acids long.

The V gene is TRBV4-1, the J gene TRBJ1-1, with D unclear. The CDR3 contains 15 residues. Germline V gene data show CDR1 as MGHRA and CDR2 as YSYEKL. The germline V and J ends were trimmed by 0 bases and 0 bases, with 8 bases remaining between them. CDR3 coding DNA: TGCGCCAGCAGCCAAGAGTTATTCATGAACACTGAAGCTTTCTTT. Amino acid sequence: CASSQELFMNTEAFF.

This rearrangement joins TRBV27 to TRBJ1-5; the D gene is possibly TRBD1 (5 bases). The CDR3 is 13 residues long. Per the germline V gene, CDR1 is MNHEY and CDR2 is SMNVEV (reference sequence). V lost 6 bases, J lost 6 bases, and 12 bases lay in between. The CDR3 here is CASSPPGGQPQHF. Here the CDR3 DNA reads TGTGCCAGCAGCCCCCCCGGGGGTCAGCCCCAGCATTTT.

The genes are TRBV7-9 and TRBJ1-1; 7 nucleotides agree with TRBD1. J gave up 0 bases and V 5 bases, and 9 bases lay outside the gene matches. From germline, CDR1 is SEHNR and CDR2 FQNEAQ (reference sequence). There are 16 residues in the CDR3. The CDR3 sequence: CASSGAGGQVNTEAFF. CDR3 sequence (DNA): TGTGCCAGCAGCGGCGCAGGGGGGCAGGTGAACACTGAAGCTTTCTTT.

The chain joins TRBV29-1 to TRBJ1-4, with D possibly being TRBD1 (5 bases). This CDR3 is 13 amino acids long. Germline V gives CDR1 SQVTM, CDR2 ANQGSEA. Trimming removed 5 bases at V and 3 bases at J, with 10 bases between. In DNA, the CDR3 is TGCAGCGTTCATGGGGGTGCTAATGAAAAACTGTTTTTT. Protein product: CSVHGGANEKLFF.